The clone carrying this TCR beta chain was seen ten or more times. Its antigen is still unknown. This record comes from a study of regulatory T cells in long-lasting Graves disease. Findings and limits, study-wide: Gene preferences differed: TRBV28, TRBJ1-2, TRBJ2-5 in persistent cases.

The V gene's germline CDR1 is SQVTM and CDR2 ANQGSEA. Between the trimmed V and J ends, which lost 8 bases and 1 base, there was a span of 19 bases. CDR3 length equals 15 residues. As to time point: newly diagnosed GD, antithyroid drugs for less than 3 months. RNA isolated from PBMCs was used to make the TCR library. Arm-PCR with iRepertoire HTBI primers amplified the CDR3 regions for these TCR beta libraries. TCRdb analysed the multiplex PCR reads with MiXCR anew, one entry per CDR3 protein. Among 420,000 or so distinct CDR3 sequences listed, less than 20% were seen once. This sample also appeared in a second study, on T cells in Graves' hyperthyroidism and ophthalmopathy. As reported in that work: A model of 13 V-J features distinguished ophthalmopathy from stable hyperthyroidism.

This specimen was peripheral blood mononuclear cells (PBMCs), taken at new diagnosis, from a patient treated with antithyroid drugs. The chain carries TRBV29-1 and TRBJ2-3; a weak D match, TRBD2 (5 bases). This clonotype was obtained from a woman between 18 and 29 years old with Graves disease. CDR3 DNA: TGCAGCATATCGCCCCCGGGAAGAGGCACAGATACGCAGTATTTT. Its translation is CSISPPGRGTDTQYF.